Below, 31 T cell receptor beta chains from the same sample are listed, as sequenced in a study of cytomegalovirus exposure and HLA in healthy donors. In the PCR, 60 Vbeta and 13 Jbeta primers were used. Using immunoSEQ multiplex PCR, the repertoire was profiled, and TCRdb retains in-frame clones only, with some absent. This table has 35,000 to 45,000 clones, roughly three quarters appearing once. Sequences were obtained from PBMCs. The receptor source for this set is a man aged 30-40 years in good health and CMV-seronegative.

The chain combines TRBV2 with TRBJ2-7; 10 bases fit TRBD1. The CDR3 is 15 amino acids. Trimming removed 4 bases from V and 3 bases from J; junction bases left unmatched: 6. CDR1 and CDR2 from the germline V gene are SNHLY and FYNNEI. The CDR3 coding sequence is TGTGCCAGCAGTGTTGACAGGGGGCGGTTCTACGAGCAGTACTTC. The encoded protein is CASSVDRGRFYEQYF.

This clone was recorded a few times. CDR3 protein: CASSDAGYQPQHF. DNA of the CDR3: TGTGCCAGCAGTGATGCAGGATATCAGCCCCAGCATTTT. The V and J genes are TRBV25-1 and TRBJ1-5; D uncertain. From germline, CDR1 is MGHDK and CDR2 SYGVNS. This CDR3 comprises 13 residues. The V end lost 3 bases, the J end lost 5 bases, and 8 bases lay between the germline ends.

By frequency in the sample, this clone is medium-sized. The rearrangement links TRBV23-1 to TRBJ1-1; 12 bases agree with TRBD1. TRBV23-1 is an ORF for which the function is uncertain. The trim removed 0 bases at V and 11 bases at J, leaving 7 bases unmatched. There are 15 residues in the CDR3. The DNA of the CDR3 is TGCGCCAGCAGTCAATCGGTGGGGACAGGGGGCCACGCTTTCTTT. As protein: CASSQSVGTGGHAFF.

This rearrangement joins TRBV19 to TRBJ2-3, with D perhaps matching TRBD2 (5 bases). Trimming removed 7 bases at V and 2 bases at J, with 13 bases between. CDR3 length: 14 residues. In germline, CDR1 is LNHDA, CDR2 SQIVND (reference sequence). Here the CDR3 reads CASKASLTTDTQYF. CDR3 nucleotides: TGTGCCAGTAAAGCTAGCCTGACCACAGATACGCAGTATTTT.

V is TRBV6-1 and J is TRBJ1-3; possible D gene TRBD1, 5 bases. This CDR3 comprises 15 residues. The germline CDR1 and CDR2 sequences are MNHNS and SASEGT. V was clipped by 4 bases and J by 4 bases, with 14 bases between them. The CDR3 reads CASSAGGLLGNTIYF. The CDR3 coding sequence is TGTGCCAGCAGTGCTGGGGGACTGCTGGGAAACACCATATATTTT.

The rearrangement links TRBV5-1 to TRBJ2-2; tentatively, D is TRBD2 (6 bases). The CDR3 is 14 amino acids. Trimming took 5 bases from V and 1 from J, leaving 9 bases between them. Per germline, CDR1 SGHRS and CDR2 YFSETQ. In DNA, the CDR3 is TGCGCCAGCAGTTCTAGCGAGAACACCGGGGAGCTGTTTTTT. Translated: CASSSSENTGELFF.

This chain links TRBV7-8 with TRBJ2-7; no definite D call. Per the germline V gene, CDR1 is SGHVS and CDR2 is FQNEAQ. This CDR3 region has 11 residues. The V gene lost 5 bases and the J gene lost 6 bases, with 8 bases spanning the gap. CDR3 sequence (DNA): TGTGCCAGCAGCCCACATGGCGAGCAGTACTTC. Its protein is CASSPHGEQYF.

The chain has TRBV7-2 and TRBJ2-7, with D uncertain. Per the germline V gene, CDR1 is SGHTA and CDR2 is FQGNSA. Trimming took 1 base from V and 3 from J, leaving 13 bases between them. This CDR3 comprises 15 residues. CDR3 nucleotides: TGTGCCAGCAGCTTAGGAGCCGGTCTCTACTACGAGCAGTACTTC. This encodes CASSLGAGLYYEQYF.

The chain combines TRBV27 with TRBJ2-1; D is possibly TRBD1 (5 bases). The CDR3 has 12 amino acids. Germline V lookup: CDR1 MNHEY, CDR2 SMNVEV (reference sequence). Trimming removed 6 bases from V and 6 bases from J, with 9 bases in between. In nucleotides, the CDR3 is TGTGCCAGCAGCCAGGGTAGCAATGAGCAGTTCTTC. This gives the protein CASSQGSNEQFF.

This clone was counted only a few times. The CDR3 region has the DNA TGTGCCACCCGCGCTTATCGCGGGGCCAAAAACATTCAGTACTTC. This gives the protein CATRAYRGAKNIQYF. The rearrangement uses TRBV6-1 and TRBJ2-4; D is possibly TRBD2 (5 bases). V lost 10 bases and J 1 base, leaving 17 bases between the germline ends. The CDR3 is made up of 15 amino acids. Germline lookup yields CDR1 MNHNS and CDR2 SASEGT.

The CDR3 DNA sequence: TGCGCCAGCAGCCTGGGTGGGGGACTAGCCAAAAACATTCAGTACTTC. Amino acids: CASSLGGGLAKNIQYF. The chain uses TRBV4-1 and TRBJ2-4, with TRBD2 as a possible D gene (6 bases). This CDR3 is built from 16 residues. Trimming stripped 4 bases from V and 0 bases from J, with 13 bases between. Per germline, CDR1 MGHRA and CDR2 YSYEKL.

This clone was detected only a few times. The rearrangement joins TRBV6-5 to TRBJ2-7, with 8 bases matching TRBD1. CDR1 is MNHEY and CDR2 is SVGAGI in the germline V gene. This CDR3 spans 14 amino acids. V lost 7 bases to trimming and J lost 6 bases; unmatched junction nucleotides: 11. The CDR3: CASKLGTGQLEQYF. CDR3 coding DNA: TGTGCCAGCAAACTCGGGACAGGTCAACTCGAGCAGTACTTC.

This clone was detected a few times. The CDR3 sequence is CASSAQTGWEKLFF. As DNA, the CDR3 is TGTGCCAGCAGTGCACAGACAGGGTGGGAAAAACTGTTTTTT. The rearrangement joins TRBV6-1 to TRBJ1-4; TRBD1 agrees at 7 bases. The germline CDR1 and CDR2 sequences are MNHNS and SASEGT. This CDR3 region has 14 residues. V lost 4 bases, J lost 8 bases, and 7 bases stayed unmatched.

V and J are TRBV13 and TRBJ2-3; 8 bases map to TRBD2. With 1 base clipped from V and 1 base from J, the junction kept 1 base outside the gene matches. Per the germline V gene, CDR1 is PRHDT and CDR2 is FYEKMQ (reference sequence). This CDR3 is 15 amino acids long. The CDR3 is CASSLVTSGTDTQYF. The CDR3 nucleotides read TGTGCCAGCAGCTTAGTGACTAGCGGCACAGATACGCAGTATTTT.

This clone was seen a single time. This CDR3 is CASSLWEGRRKTQYF. The CDR3 DNA is TGTGCCAGCAGTTTATGGGAGGGGCGGAGGAAGACCCAGTACTTC. This sequence joins TRBV28 and TRBJ2-5; D is possibly TRBD2 (6 bases). The CDR3 consists of 15 residues. V lost 0 bases to trimming and J lost 6 bases, with 14 bases between them. In germline, CDR1 is MDHEN, CDR2 SYDVKM.

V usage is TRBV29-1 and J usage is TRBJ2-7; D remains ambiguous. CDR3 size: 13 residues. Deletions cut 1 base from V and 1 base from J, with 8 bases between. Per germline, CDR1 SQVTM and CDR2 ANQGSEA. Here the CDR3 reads CSVEVEASYEQYF. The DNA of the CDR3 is TGCAGCGTTGAAGTAGAAGCATCCTACGAGCAGTACTTC.

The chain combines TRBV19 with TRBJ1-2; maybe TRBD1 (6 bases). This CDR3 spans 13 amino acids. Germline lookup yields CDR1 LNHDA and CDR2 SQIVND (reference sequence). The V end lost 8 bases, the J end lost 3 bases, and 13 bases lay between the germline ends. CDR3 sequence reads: CASRRGADYGYTF. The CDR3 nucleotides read TGTGCCAGTCGACGGGGGGCGGACTATGGCTACACCTTC.

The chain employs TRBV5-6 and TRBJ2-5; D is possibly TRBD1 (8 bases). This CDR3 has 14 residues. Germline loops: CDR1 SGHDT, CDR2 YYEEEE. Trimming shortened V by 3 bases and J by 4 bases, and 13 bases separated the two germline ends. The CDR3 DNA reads TGTGCCAGCAGCTCGACAGGGGAGGGAGAGACCCAGTACTTC. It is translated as CASSSTGEGETQYF.

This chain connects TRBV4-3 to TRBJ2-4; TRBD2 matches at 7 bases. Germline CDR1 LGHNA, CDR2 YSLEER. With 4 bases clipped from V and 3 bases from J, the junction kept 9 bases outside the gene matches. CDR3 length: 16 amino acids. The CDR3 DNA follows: TGCGCCAGCAGCCCGGAATGGGGGGGAGTCAAAAACATTCAGTACTTC. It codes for CASSPEWGGVKNIQYF.

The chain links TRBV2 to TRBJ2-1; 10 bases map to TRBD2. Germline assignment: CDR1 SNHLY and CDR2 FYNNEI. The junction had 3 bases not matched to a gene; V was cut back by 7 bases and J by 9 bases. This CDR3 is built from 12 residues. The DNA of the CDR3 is TGTGCCAGCAAAGCGGGAGGGTCTGAGCAGTTCTTC. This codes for CASKAGGSEQFF.

The CDR3 protein is CASRLPGTGNYGYTF. In nucleotides, the CDR3 is TGTGCCAGCAGATTGCCAGGGACAGGGAACTATGGCTACACCTTC. This rearrangement joins TRBV28 to TRBJ1-2; 9 bases agree with TRBD1. The CDR3 is 15 amino acids. J lost 2 bases, V lost 6 bases, and 7 bases had no gene match. Germline loops: CDR1 MDHEN, CDR2 SYDVKM.

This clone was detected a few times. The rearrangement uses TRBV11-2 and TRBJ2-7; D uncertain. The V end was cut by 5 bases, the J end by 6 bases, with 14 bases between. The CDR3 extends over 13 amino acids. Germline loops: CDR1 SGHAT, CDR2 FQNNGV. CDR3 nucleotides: TGTGCCAGCAGCCCTACCGCTAGGAGCGAGCAGTACTTC. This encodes CASSPTARSEQYF.

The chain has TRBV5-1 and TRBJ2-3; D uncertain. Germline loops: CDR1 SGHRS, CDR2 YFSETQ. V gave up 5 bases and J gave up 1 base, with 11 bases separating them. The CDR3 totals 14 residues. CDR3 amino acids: CASRVQPGTDTQYF. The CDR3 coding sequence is TGCGCCAGCAGGGTACAGCCGGGCACAGATACGCAGTATTTT.

CDR3 loop: CASSQNRDTQYF. The CDR3 bases are TGCGCCAGCAGCCAAAACAGGGATACGCAGTATTTT. This chain joins TRBV4-3 and TRBJ2-3, with D perhaps TRBD1 (5 bases). The germline V gene has CDR1 LGHNA and CDR2 YSLEER. This CDR3 is built from 12 residues. The germline V and J ends were trimmed by 2 bases and 6 bases, with 6 bases remaining between them.

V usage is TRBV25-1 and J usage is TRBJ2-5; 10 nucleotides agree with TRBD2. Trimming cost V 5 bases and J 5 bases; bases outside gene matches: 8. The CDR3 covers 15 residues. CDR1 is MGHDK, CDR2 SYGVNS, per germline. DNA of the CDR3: TGTGCCAGCAGTAGCGCTAGCGGGAGCGGGGAGACCCAGTACTTC. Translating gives CASSSASGSGETQYF.

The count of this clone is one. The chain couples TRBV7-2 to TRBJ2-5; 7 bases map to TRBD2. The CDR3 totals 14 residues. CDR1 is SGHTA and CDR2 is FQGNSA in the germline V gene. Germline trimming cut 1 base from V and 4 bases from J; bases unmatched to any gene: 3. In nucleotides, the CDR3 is TGTGCCAGCAGCTTAGGGGGAGGGTTAGAGACCCAGTACTTC. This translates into CASSLGGGLETQYF.

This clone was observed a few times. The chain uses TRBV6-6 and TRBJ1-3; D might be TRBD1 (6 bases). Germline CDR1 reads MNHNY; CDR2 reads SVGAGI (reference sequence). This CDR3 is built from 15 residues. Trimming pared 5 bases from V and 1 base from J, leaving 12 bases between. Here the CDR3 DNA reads TGTGCCAGCAGTCAACGGACAGTTTCTGGAAACACCATATATTTT. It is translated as CASSQRTVSGNTIYF.

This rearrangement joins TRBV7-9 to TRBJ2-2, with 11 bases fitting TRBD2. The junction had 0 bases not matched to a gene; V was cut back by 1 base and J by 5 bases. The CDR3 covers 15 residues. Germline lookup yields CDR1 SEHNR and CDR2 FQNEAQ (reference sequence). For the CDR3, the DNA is TGTGCCAGCAGCTTAGGACTAGCGGGAACCGGGGAGCTGTTTTTT. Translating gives CASSLGLAGTGELFF.

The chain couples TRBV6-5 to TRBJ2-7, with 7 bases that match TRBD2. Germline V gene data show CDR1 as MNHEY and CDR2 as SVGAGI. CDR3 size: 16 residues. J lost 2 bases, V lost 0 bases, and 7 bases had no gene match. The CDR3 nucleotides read TGTGCCAGCAGTTACTCCCCCGGGAGCGGGGCCTACGAGCAGTACTTC. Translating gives CASSYSPGSGAYEQYF.

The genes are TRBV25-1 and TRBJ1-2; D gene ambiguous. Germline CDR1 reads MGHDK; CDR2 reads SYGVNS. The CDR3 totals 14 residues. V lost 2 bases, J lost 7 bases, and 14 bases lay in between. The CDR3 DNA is TGTGCCAGCAGTGAAATTGGGCAGATGGGTGGCTACACCTTC. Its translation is CASSEIGQMGGYTF.

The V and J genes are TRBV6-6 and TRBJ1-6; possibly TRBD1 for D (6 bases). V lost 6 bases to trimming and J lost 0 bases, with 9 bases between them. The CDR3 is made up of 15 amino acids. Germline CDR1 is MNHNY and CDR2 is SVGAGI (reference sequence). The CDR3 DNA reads TGTGCCAGCAGACAGGGAAGCTCCTATAATTCACCCCTCCACTTT. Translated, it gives CASRQGSSYNSPLHF.